These 6 T cell receptor beta chains were sequenced from one sample in a study of patients and donors after allogeneic stem cell transplantation (TCRdb year 2020). Library creation used RT-PCR. This sample was sequenced with a NextSeq 550. The public sequencing data were trimmed at Q25 with fastp and processed into clonotypes with MiXCR by TCRdb, which kept only in-frame beta chains. Every CDR3 protein is listed once, alongside the most common genes and DNA of its rows. Across this sample there are about 230,000 distinct CDR3 sequences, with 12% to 15% seen only once. The ten most abundant clones make up 11% of the sample. The specimen sequenced was blood, either unsorted or a sorted T cell fraction (not recorded which). Receptors were obtained from a human donor who was either an allogeneic HSCT recipient or a stem cell or donor lymphocyte infusion donor (not recorded which). It is not recorded whose cells these are; they may come from a transplant donor.

There are a few counts of this clonotype. The chain employs TRBV6-1 and TRBJ1-5; TRBD1 aligns across 7 bases. In germline, CDR1 is MNHNS, CDR2 SASEGT. CDR3 length: 16 amino acids. The V gene end was trimmed by 7 bases and the J gene end by 6 bases; junction bases not matched to a gene: 15. The CDR3 nucleotides are TGTGCCAGCACTCCGGAAGGGGACAGCGGGAGTCAGCCCCAGCATTTT. This gives the protein CASTPEGDSGSQPQHF.

This clonotype occurred a few times. The chain employs TRBV20-1 and TRBJ2-3; D could derive from TRBD1 or TRBD2 (5 bases each). Germline V lookup: CDR1 DFQATT, CDR2 SNEGSKA (reference sequence). Trimming removed 1 base at V and 0 bases at J, with 8 bases between. This CDR3 contains 14 residues. CDR3 coding DNA: TGCAGTGCTAGAGCGGGACCTAGCACAGATACGCAGTATTTT. Translation: CSARAGPSTDTQYF.

The chain uses TRBV5-1 and TRBJ2-3, with D tentatively TRBD1 (6 bases). The CDR3 is made up of 13 amino acids. Germline lookup yields CDR1 SGHRS and CDR2 YFSETQ. Trimming took off 2 bases at V and 6 bases at J, with 10 bases between the two ends. CDR3 DNA sequence: TGCGCCAGCAGCTTAGGGGGATCGGATACGCAGTATTTT. Translation: CASSLGGSDTQYF.

The chain links TRBV3-1 to TRBJ1-4; the D is unclear. The V and J ends lost 6 bases and 0 bases respectively, with 14 bases between them. The CDR3 is made up of 16 amino acids. Per germline, CDR1 LGHDT and CDR2 YNNKEL (reference sequence). Here the CDR3 DNA reads TGTGCCAGCAGTCCCCGGGGAAGGGCAACTAATGAAAAACTGTTTTTT. Translation: CASSPRGRATNEKLFF. Combining the CDR3 with reference TRBV3-1 and TRBJ1-4 gives the whole variable domain DTAVSQTPKYLVTQMGNDKSIKCEQNLGHDTMYWYKQDSKKFLKIMFSYNNKELIINETVPNRFSPKSPDKAHLNLHINSLELGDSAVYFCASSPRGRATNEKLFFGSGTQLSVL.

With regard to this clonotype: This may stem from a read error, because a much larger clone lies one nucleotide away. The chain recombines TRBV18 with TRBJ2-5; D gene ambiguous. The germline V gene encodes CDR1 KGHSH and CDR2 LQKENI. With 5 bases removed from V and 0 bases from J, the gap between germline ends came to 4 bases. CDR3 length: 12 residues. The CDR3 protein is CASSTYQETQYF. DNA for the CDR3: TGTGCCAGCTCAACGTACCAAGAGACCCAGTACTTC.

The rearrangement links TRBV4-2 to TRBJ2-7; D is possibly TRBD1 (5 bases). The ends were cut back, 1 base at V and 2 bases at J, with 18 bases in the middle. This CDR3 contains 17 residues. CDR1 is LGHNA and CDR2 is YNFKEQ in the germline V gene. CDR3 loop: CASSQVVGQQLAYEQYF. CDR3 sequence (DNA): TGTGCCAGCAGCCAAGTCGTGGGGCAGCAGCTAGCCTACGAGCAGTACTTC.